The 9 T cell receptor beta chains given below trace back to one sample, sequenced in a study of read filtering for tumor transcriptome and immune sequencing. This library used roughly 400 ng RNA and molecular barcoded adaptors spanning alpha/delta and beta/gamma chains. One entry per CDR3 protein results from TCRdb running MiXCR on the reads. The table records tens of thousands of distinct CDR3 sequences, approximately 19% of them present only once. Sequenced: a population of CD138-negative cells sorted from bone marrow. Receptors were obtained from a donor at least 40 years old with multiple myeloma.

This clonotype was detected ten times or more. The CDR3 sequence is CASSLADVGDGELFF. CDR3 coding DNA: TGTGCCAGCAGCTTAGCGGACGTCGGGGACGGGGAGCTGTTTTTT. The J gene is TRBJ2-2, the V gene TRBV7-9, with a tentative D call TRBD2 (5 bases). This CDR3 contains 15 residues. The V end lost 0 bases, the J end lost 7 bases, and 12 bases lay between the germline ends. Germline loops: CDR1 SEHNR, CDR2 FQNEAQ (reference sequence).

This clonotype was counted ten times or more. This chain joins TRBV2 and TRBJ2-2, with 9 positions matching TRBD1. Trimming took 5 bases from V and 6 from J; bases not matched to a gene: 10. CDR3 length: 16 residues. Germline-derived CDR1 and CDR2 are SNHLY and FYNNEI. The chain's CDR3 is CASSFPGTGYSGELFF. The CDR3 nucleotides are TGTGCCAGCAGTTTCCCCGGGACAGGGTACTCCGGGGAGCTGTTTTTT.

In this sample, this clonotype turned up many times. V and J are TRBV5-1 and TRBJ2-3, with D perhaps assigned TRBD1 or TRBD2 (5 bases each). Trimming took 0 bases from V and 2 from J, leaving 7 bases between them. This CDR3 spans 14 amino acids. CDR1 SGHRS and CDR2 YFSETQ come from the germline V gene. Here the CDR3 DNA reads TGCGCCAGCAGCTTGGACGGGACCACAGATACGCAGTATTTT. Its protein product is CASSLDGTTDTQYF.

Comment on this clonotype: One base separates it from a far larger clone, so it is likely a read error. The V call is TRBV6-5, the J call TRBJ2-1; D remains ambiguous. The CDR3 totals 12 residues. Trimming stripped 4 bases from V and 8 bases from J, with 9 bases between. CDR1 and CDR2 (germline): MNHEY, SVGAGI. Here the CDR3 reads CASSFPQYEQFF. DNA of the CDR3: TGTGCCAGCAGTTTCCCCCAGTATGAGCAGTTCTTC.

There are many counts of this clonotype. The chain combines TRBV28 with TRBJ1-5; maybe TRBD1 (6 bases). This CDR3 contains 13 residues. V was shortened by 3 bases and J by 6 bases, with 9 bases between the two germline ends. CDR1 MDHEN and CDR2 SYDVKM come from the germline V gene. For the CDR3, the DNA is TGTGCCAGCAGTTTCAGGGGCGGTCAGCCCCAGCATTTT. Translating gives CASSFRGGQPQHF. Full variable domain (remainder filled in from reference TRBV28 and TRBJ1-5): DVKVTQSSRYLVKRTGEKVFLECVQDMDHENMFWYRQDPGLGLRLIYFSYDVKMKEKGDIPEGYSVSREKKERFSLILESASTNQTSMYLCASSFRGGQPQHFGDGTRLSIL.

The chain is built from TRBV4-1 and TRBJ1-5; TRBD1 aligns across 7 bases. Germline values: CDR1 MGHRA, CDR2 YSYEKL. J lost 5 bases, V lost 2 bases, and 6 bases had no gene match. CDR3 length: 15 residues. The CDR3 loop is CASSQTGQPHQPQHF. CDR3 DNA: TGCGCCAGCAGCCAAACGGGACAGCCTCATCAGCCCCAGCATTTT.

This clonotype was seen ten or more times. V usage is TRBV6-5 and J usage is TRBJ2-3, with TRBD1 matching over 11 bases. V lost 1 base, J lost 4 bases, and 1 base stayed unmatched. From germline, CDR1 is MNHEY and CDR2 SVGAGI. This CDR3 has 15 amino acids. CDR3 nucleotides: TGTGCCAGCAGTTACTGGGGACAGGGGGCAGATACGCAGTATTTT. This translates into CASSYWGQGADTQYF.

This clonotype has just a few counts. The rearrangement links TRBV5-4 to TRBJ2-3; D perhaps matches TRBD2 (6 bases). CDR3 size: 16 residues. Trimming cost V 4 bases and J 1 base, with 16 bases left between them. In germline, CDR1 is SGHNT, CDR2 YYREEE (reference sequence). The CDR3 sequence is CASSLGGVIRTDTQYF. CDR3 in DNA: TGTGCCAGCAGCCTTGGCGGGGTCATTCGCACAGATACGCAGTATTTT. Full variable domain (rest looked up from reference TRBV5-4 and TRBJ2-3): ETGVTQSPTHLIKTRGQQVTLRCSSQSGHNTVSWYQQALGQGPQFIFQYYREEENGRGNFPPRFSGLQFPNYSSELNVNALELDDSALYLCASSLGGVIRTDTQYFGPGTRLTVL.

Many counts were recorded for this clonotype. The gene calls are TRBV20-1 and TRBJ2-7; the D call may be TRBD1 or TRBD2 (5 bases each). V was cut by 0 bases and J by 0 bases, with 12 bases left in between. There are 15 residues in the CDR3. Germline V gene lookup returns CDR1 DFQATT and CDR2 SNEGSKA (reference sequence). The CDR3 nucleotides read TGCAGTGCTAGAGATCGGGAAGACAGCTCCTACGAGCAGTACTTC. Translation: CSARDREDSSYEQYF.